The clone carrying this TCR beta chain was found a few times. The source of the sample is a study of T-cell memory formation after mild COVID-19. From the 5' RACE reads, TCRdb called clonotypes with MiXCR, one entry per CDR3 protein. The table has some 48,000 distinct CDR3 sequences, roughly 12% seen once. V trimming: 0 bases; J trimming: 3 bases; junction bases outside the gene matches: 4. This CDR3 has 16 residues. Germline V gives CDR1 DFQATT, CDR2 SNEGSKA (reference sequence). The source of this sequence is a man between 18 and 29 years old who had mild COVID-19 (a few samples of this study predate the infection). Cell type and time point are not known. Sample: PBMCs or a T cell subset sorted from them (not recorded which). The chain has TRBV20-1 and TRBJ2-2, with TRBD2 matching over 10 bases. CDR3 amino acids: CSARDRGLADTGELFF. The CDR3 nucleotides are TGCAGTGCTAGAGATCGTGGACTAGCGGACACCGGGGAGCTGTTTTTT.